The clone carrying this T cell receptor beta chain was detected a few times. The antigen is not known. The record originates from a study of beta chain features in type 1 diabetes. The study reverse transcribed the entire isolated RNA, so it sequenced expressed TCRB transcripts. Assay used: immunoSEQ multiplex PCR; TCRdb lists only in-frame clones, some missing. This sample carries a few hundred thousand clones, approximately 16% of them seen once, and the ten largest clones take less than 0.02%. CD45RO/CCR7/CD25/CD127/CD95/CD27 separated CD4+ naive, central memory, regulatory and stem cell-like memory cells by sorting. The purity of all sorted populations exceeded 98%. Findings and limits, study-wide: In every one of the four CD4+ subsets, TCRB CDR3s were moderately but significantly shorter in Type 1 diabetes patients. The cDNA sequencing approach could over-represent high-TCR-expressing cells.

The CDR3 contains 15 residues. The V segment lost 2 bases and the J segment 4 bases; nucleotides outside the gene matches: 6. Germline lookup yields CDR1 KGHSH and CDR2 LQKENI. The chain links TRBV18 to TRBJ1-2; 8 bases align to TRBD1. The material sequenced was naive CD4+ T cells from blood. The sequence came from a man aged 18 to 29 with type 1 diabetes. CDR3 in DNA: TGTGCCAGCTCACCAGGCGGACAGGGACTCTATGGCTACACCTTC. It codes for CASSPGGQGLYGYTF.